This T cell receptor (beta chain) was found in a study of Graves' ophthalmopathy and Graves' hyperthyroidism. Trimming removed 5 bases at V and 5 bases at J, with 21 bases between. The CDR3 runs to 15 residues. Germline-derived CDR1 and CDR2 are DFQATT and SNEGSKA (reference sequence). Amplification of TCR beta CDR3 regions used RNA transcripts. The authors performed first-round RT-PCR with HTBI primers and then a second-round multiplex PCR. Using its own MiXCR run on the multiplex PCR reads, TCRdb lists one record per CDR3 protein. The table records 600,000 to 950,000 distinct CDR3 sequences, roughly two fifths of them present only once. Regarding the study as a whole: Ophthalmopathy progression predictions by the model showed 72% to 80% specificity and about 70% sensitivity. Most clonotypes expanded in thyroid above 0.001 frequency were present in blood too.

The sample holds a few counts of this clonotype. Its antigen remains unknown. This sequence joins TRBV20-1 and TRBJ1-2, with D unclear. The sample was peripheral blood. The TCR originated in an adult man with Graves' ophthalmopathy. In DNA form, the CDR3 reads TGCAGTGCTGAAATCCCCAATCCCCATAGATATGGCTACACCTTC. It specifies CSAEIPNPHRYGYTF.